These T cell receptor beta chains were read from a single sample in a study of cytomegalovirus exposure and HLA in healthy donors. Here immunoSEQ multiplex PCR was the method, and the copy in TCRdb shows in-frame clones only, minus some. The sample consists of 250,000 to 350,000 clones, under 90% of them appearing once. Sequencing input: PBMCs. These receptors were taken from a girl between 2 and 10 years old in good health and CMV-seronegative. The CDR3 runs from the conserved cysteine through the conserved F or W. D genes are given only for firm matches. The size of a clone is reported for some rows only, either as once, few or many, or as a class for expanded clones.

v_gene	j_gene	d_gene	abundance	CDR3aa	CDR3nt
TRBV2	TRBJ1-5	-	few	CASRGGAREQPQHF	TGTGCCAGCAGAGGGGGGGCTCGGGAACAGCCCCAGCATTTT
TRBV5-1	TRBJ1-2	-	once	CASSLGGTVYGYTF	TGCGCCAGCAGCTTGGGCGGGACCGTATATGGCTACACCTTC
TRBV19	TRBJ2-7	TRBD1	-	CASSTRQGNYEQYF	TGTGCCAGTAGTACCAGACAGGGGAACTACGAGCAGTACTTC
TRBV6-1	TRBJ1-2	TRBD1	-	CASRDREVNGYTF	TGTGCCAGCAGAGACAGGGAGGTGAATGGCTACACCTTC
TRBV14	TRBJ2-3	-	-	CASSQDIDYYTDTQYF	TGTGCCAGCAGCCAAGATATCGACTACTACACAGATACGCAGTATTTT
TRBV5-1	TRBJ2-7	-	-	CASSLDPVASYEQYF	TGCGCCAGCAGCTTGGACCCTGTAGCGTCCTACGAGCAGTACTTC
TRBV23-1	TRBJ2-7	TRBD2	once	CASSQLPRLRGRVYEQYF	TGCGCCAGCAGTCAACTCCCCCGACTGCGCGGGAGGGTCTACGAGCAGTACTTC
TRBV7-3	TRBJ2-1	-	-	CASSPVGAPGEQFF	TGTGCCAGCAGCCCAGTGGGGGCCCCTGGTGAGCAGTTCTTC
TRBV5-1	TRBJ2-7	-	-	CASSFGDWYEQYF	TGCGCCAGCAGCTTCGGGGACTGGTACGAGCAGTACTTC
TRBV4-2	TRBJ2-1	TRBD2	-	CASSQDGGEGGNEQFF	TGTGCCAGCAGCCAAGATGGGGGGGAGGGCGGCAATGAGCAGTTCTTC
TRBV7-8	TRBJ2-7	TRBD2	-	CASSPREGTSPHEQYF	TGTGCCAGCAGCCCCCGGGAGGGGACTAGCCCCCACGAGCAGTACTTC
TRBV30	TRBJ2-1	TRBD2	-	CAWSPRTSGYNEQFF	TGTGCCTGGAGTCCTCGGACTAGCGGCTACAATGAGCAGTTCTTC
TRBV7-2	TRBJ2-1	-	-	CASSLVAFYEQFF	TGTGCCAGCAGCTTAGTAGCGTTCTATGAGCAGTTCTTC
TRBV7-3	TRBJ2-2	TRBD1	-	CASSRDRQNTGELFF	TGTGCCAGCAGCCGGGACAGGCAGAACACCGGGGAGCTGTTTTTT
TRBV19	TRBJ1-5	-	-	CASSISPRDQPQHF	TGTGCCAGTAGTATTTCACCCAGGGATCAGCCCCAGCATTTT
TRBV10-3	TRBJ2-7	TRBD1	-	CAISESRTGGYEQYF	TGTGCCATCAGTGAGTCTCGGACAGGGGGCTACGAGCAGTACTTC
TRBV7-8	TRBJ1-1	-	-	CASSLERVAGNTEAFF	TGTGCCAGCAGCTTAGAGAGGGTAGCAGGGAACACTGAAGCTTTCTTT
TRBV29-1	TRBJ2-5	TRBD2	-	CSVVTSKETQYF	TGCAGCGTGGTGACTAGCAAAGAGACCCAGTACTTC
TRBV11-1	TRBJ2-6	TRBD1	-	CASSWDRDLPGANVLTF	TGTGCCAGCAGCTGGGACAGGGACCTACCTGGGGCCAACGTCCTGACTTTC